A selection of T cell receptor beta chains follows, all from one sample in a study of control samples from healthy donors and cancer patients. The table came from immunoSEQ multiplex PCR; TCRdb's copy has only in-frame clones and leaves some out. The sample lists roughly 43,000 clones, roughly 94% occurring once. Sequencing input: blood. These receptors were collected from a man aged 55 to 70 in good health. Each CDR3 is given with its conserved first and last residue. D genes are given only for firm matches. Clone size, where shown, is once, few, many, or a class for clones that have expanded.

J	V	size	D	CDR3	DNA
TRBJ1-1	TRBV29-1	.	TRBD1	CSVVRQGLNTEAFF	TGCAGCGTGGTAAGACAGGGTTTGAACACTGAAGCTTTCTTT
TRBJ2-3	TRBV29-1	.	.	CSVDWDSLLGRDTQYF	TGCAGCGTTGACTGGGACTCCCTTTTGGGGAGAGATACGCAGTATTTT
TRBJ1-6	TRBV11-3	.	.	CASRGGTIHSPLHF	TGTGCCAGCAGGGGCGGAACCATCCATTCACCCCTCCACTTT
TRBJ1-1	TRBV14	.	.	CASSQEGLPNTEAFF	TGTGCCAGCAGCCAAGAAGGGCTTCCGAACACTGAAGCTTTCTTT
TRBJ2-1	TRBV9	.	.	CASSVVGRSPNNEQFF	TGTGCCAGCAGCGTAGTGGGTCGGTCGCCCAACAATGAGCAGTTCTTC
TRBJ2-7	TRBV28	.	.	CASSPRGGDGGNEQYF	TGTGCCAGCAGTCCCCGTGGGGGCGACGGCGGGAACGAGCAGTACTTC
TRBJ2-5	TRBV15	.	.	CATSRDTSMETQYF	TGTGCCACCAGCAGAGATACTAGCATGGAGACCCAGTACTTC
TRBJ2-7	TRBV6-5	.	TRBD2	CASSTGTSGSYEQYF	TGTGCCAGCAGTACCGGGACTAGCGGGAGCTACGAGCAGTACTTC
TRBJ1-4	TRBV30	.	TRBD1	CAWSQGANEKLFF	TGTGCCTGGAGTCAGGGGGCTAATGAAAAACTGTTTTTT
TRBJ1-1	TRBV18	.	TRBD1	CASSPGQENTEAFF	TGTGCCAGCTCACCGGGACAGGAGAACACTGAAGCTTTCTTT
TRBJ2-2	TRBV12-5	once	.	CASGLWLALLLNTGELFF	TGTGCTAGTGGTTTGTGGCTAGCGCTACTCCTAAACACCGGGGAGCTGTTTTTT
TRBJ1-2	TRBV14	.	.	CASSQDRIGVYGYTF	TGTGCCAGCAGCCAAGATCGTATAGGGGTCTATGGCTACACCTTC
TRBJ1-2	TRBV15	.	TRBD1	CATSRDTSFGQGNYGYTF	TGTGCCACCAGCAGAGATACGTCGTTCGGACAGGGCAACTATGGCTACACCTTC
TRBJ2-5	TRBV5-7	.	TRBD2	CASSLDAGAEETQYF	TGTGCCAGCAGCTTGGATGCGGGAGCCGAAGAGACCCAGTACTTC